The 20 T cell receptor beta chains presented below share a single source sample, sequenced in a study of tumor-infiltrating lymphocytes in localized non-small cell lung cancer. The protocol was immunoSEQ multiplex PCR, while the TCRdb copy is restricted to in-frame clones and leaves out a portion. The sample has about 16,000 clones; roughly 69% are singletons. Sequencing was performed on lung tumor tissue. Receptors originate from a human donor with non-small cell lung cancer.

This clone was seen a handful of times. The V gene is TRBV9, the J gene TRBJ1-1, with 8 nucleotides matching TRBD1. The CDR3 is 16 residues long. With V trimmed by 2 bases and J by 5 bases, 11 bases remained unmatched. Germline assignment: CDR1 SGDLS and CDR2 YYNGEE. The CDR3 DNA reads TGTGCCAGCAGCGTGGACTTCGGGCAGGGGGCTACTGAAGCTTTCTTT. It translates to CASSVDFGQGATEAFF. Full variable domain (missing parts from reference TRBV9 and TRBJ1-1): DSGVTQTPKHLITATGQRVTLRCSPRSGDLSVYWYQQSLDQGLQFLIQYYNGEERAKGNILERFSAQQFPDLHSELNLSSLELGDSALYFCASSVDFGQGATEAFFGQGTRLTVV.

This clone has only one observation. This chain links TRBV7-2 with TRBJ1-1; 8 nucleotides agree with TRBD1. This CDR3 is 16 amino acids long. Trimming took 4 bases from V and 3 from J; bases not matched to a gene: 10. CDR1 and CDR2 (germline): SGHTA, FQGNSA. The CDR3 DNA follows: TGTGCCAGCAGCTCCCCCTCCACGGACAGGGACACTGAAGCTTTCTTT. Protein sequence: CASSSPSTDRDTEAFF.

The genes are TRBV13 and TRBJ2-7; D not certain. Germline loops: CDR1 PRHDT, CDR2 FYEKMQ (reference sequence). The germline V and J ends were trimmed by 3 bases and 2 bases, with 20 bases remaining between them. This CDR3 is built from 17 residues. As DNA, the CDR3 is TGTGCCAGCAGCTTGTGTTGGATCCCCGTGGATCCCTACGAGCAGTACTTC. It encodes CASSLCWIPVDPYEQYF.

CDR3: CASSIPGLTYNEQFF. In nucleotides, the CDR3 is TGCGCCAGCAGCATACCGGGACTAACCTACAATGAGCAGTTCTTC. The V and J genes are TRBV5-1 and TRBJ2-1; 7 nucleotides line up with TRBD2. CDR3 length: 15 amino acids. Unmatched junction bases numbered 6, after V lost 4 bases and J lost 2 bases. Germline CDR1 is SGHRS and CDR2 is YFSETQ.

The V call is TRBV6-6, the J call TRBJ1-4; no clear D gene. The V gene lost 6 bases and the J gene lost 0 bases, with 5 bases spanning the gap. The CDR3 spans 13 residues. From germline, CDR1 is MNHNY and CDR2 SVGAGI (reference sequence). CDR3 region: CASRDSTNEKLFF. The CDR3 DNA reads TGTGCCAGCAGGGACTCAACTAATGAAAAACTGTTTTTT.

DNA for the CDR3: TGTGCCATCAGCCCGGACGGGGAGGAGACCCAGTACTTC. It is translated as CAISPDGEETQYF. The chain is built from TRBV6-1 and TRBJ2-5, with D maybe TRBD2 (5 bases). The germline V gene encodes CDR1 MNHNS and CDR2 SASEGT. This CDR3 has 13 residues. V was trimmed by 10 bases and J by 5 bases, leaving 17 bases between them.

This clone was found a few times. V usage is TRBV7-6 and J usage is TRBJ2-5; 8 nucleotides match TRBD2. V was clipped by 1 base and J by 1 base; unmatched bases: 5. The length of the CDR3 is 16 residues. CDR1 is SGHVS, CDR2 FNYEAQ, per germline. CDR3 nucleotides: TGTGCCAGCAGCTTAGTTGCGGGGGGCGGCCAAGAGACCCAGTACTTC. It yields the protein CASSLVAGGGQETQYF. Based on the CDR3 plus reference TRBV7-6 and TRBJ2-5, the full variable domain is GAGVSQSPRYKVTKRGQDVALRCDPISGHVSLYWYRQALGQGPEFLTYFNYEAQQDKSGLPNDRFSAERPEGSISTLTIQRTEQRDSAMYRCASSLVAGGGQETQYFGPGTRLLVL.

For this clone: A read error may account for a junction end that differs from germline. The V and J genes are TRBV6-1 and TRBJ1-5; tentative D call: TRBD1 (5 bases). Germline assignment: CDR1 MNHNS and CDR2 SASEGT. The CDR3 spans 14 residues. The DNA of the CDR3 is TGTGCCAGCAGCGAAGGGGCACTACATCAGCCCCAGCATTTT. This translates into CASSEGALHQPQHF.

By share, this clone counts as medium-sized. This chain links TRBV7-2 with TRBJ1-2, with a possible D match to TRBD1 (6 bases). Germline V gene lookup returns CDR1 SGHTA and CDR2 FQGNSA. V shed 5 bases and J shed 7 bases, with 14 bases lying between them. The CDR3 has 13 residues. The CDR3 sequence is CASSPGQFLGYTF. DNA of the CDR3: TGTGCCAGCAGCCCCGGACAGTTTCTTGGCTACACCTTC.

The gene calls are TRBV5-1 and TRBJ1-5; D is uncertain. The V gene lost 0 bases and the J gene lost 7 bases, with 8 bases spanning the gap. The CDR3 consists of 13 residues. The V gene's germline CDR1 is SGHRS and CDR2 YFSETQ. DNA of the CDR3: TGCGCCAGCAGCTTGGAAGGGTTGCAGCCCCAGCATTTT. Protein: CASSLEGLQPQHF. Based on the CDR3 plus reference TRBV5-1 and TRBJ1-5, the full variable domain is KAGVTQTPRYLIKTRGQQVTLSCSPISGHRSVSWYQQTPGQGLQFLFEYFSETQRNKGNFPGRFSGRQFSNSRSEMNVSTLELGDSALYLCASSLEGLQPQHFGDGTRLSIL.

The chain has TRBV7-3 and TRBJ2-3; D is perhaps TRBD2 (6 bases). Trimming took off 10 bases at V and 2 bases at J, with 10 bases between the two ends. The CDR3 totals 12 residues. Germline loops: CDR1 SGHTA, CDR2 FQGTGA. The CDR3, as DNA: TGTGCCACCGGAGGGTCCACAGATACGCAGTATTTT. It is translated as CATGGSTDTQYF. The full variable domain, its missing parts supplied by reference TRBV7-3 and TRBJ2-3, is GAGVSQTPSNKVTEKGKYVELRCDPISGHTALYWYRQSLGQGPEFLIYFQGTGAADDSGLPNDRFFAVRPEGSVSTLKIQRTERGDSAVYLCATGGSTDTQYFGPGTRLTVL.

The chain uses TRBV27 and TRBJ2-7; 7 bases fit TRBD2. This CDR3 is built from 15 residues. Trimming cost V 6 bases and J 1 base; bases outside gene matches: 9. Germline CDR1 is MNHEY and CDR2 is SMNVEV (reference sequence). The CDR3 DNA follows: TGTGCCAGCAGCTCGCAGGGAGGGCCGTCCTACGAGCAGTACTTC. This encodes CASSSQGGPSYEQYF.

The CDR3 DNA follows: TGTGCCAGCAGCCCTTGGGTGAGCTACAATGAGCAGTTCTTC. Protein sequence: CASSPWVSYNEQFF. The V call is TRBV11-2, the J call TRBJ2-1, with D hard to call. V shed 5 bases and J shed 3 bases, with 11 bases lying between them. The germline V gene has CDR1 SGHAT and CDR2 FQNNGV. The CDR3 is 14 residues long.

This clone was found once. The V call is TRBV5-4, the J call TRBJ2-1; TRBD2 might be the D (6 bases). The CDR3 loop spans 13 amino acids. Trimming stripped 2 bases from V and 7 bases from J, with 10 bases between. Germline V gene sequence: CDR1 SGHNT, CDR2 YYREEE (reference sequence). This chain's CDR3 is CASSFGTLNEQFF. The CDR3 bases are TGTGCCAGCAGCTTCGGGACTCTTAATGAGCAGTTCTTC.

CDR3 in amino acids: CASSDGPRTDTQYF. CDR3 nucleotides: TGTGCCAGCAGCGACGGACCCCGAACAGATACGCAGTATTTT. The J gene is TRBJ2-3, the V gene TRBV11-3, with no clear D. CDR1 is SGHNT, CDR2 YENEEA, per germline. The CDR3 contains 14 residues. V lost 5 bases and J lost 3, with 12 bases in between.

The chain carries TRBV18 and TRBJ1-2, with D possibly matching TRBD1 (6 bases). In germline, CDR1 is KGHSH, CDR2 LQKENI. This CDR3 region has 14 residues. Trimming shortened V by 6 bases and J by 8 bases, and 19 bases separated the two germline ends. CDR3 sequence: CASSLDSTVGGYTF. CDR3 nucleotides: TGTGCCAGCTCTTTGGACAGTACCGTTGGCGGCTACACCTTC.

This clone was recorded once. This chain uses TRBV7-9 with TRBJ2-2; TRBD2 aligns across 10 bases. V was clipped by 5 bases and J by 5 bases; unmatched bases: 5. There are 15 residues in the CDR3. Germline V CDR1 and CDR2: SEHNR, FQNEAQ (reference sequence). DNA for the CDR3: TGTGCCAGCAGCGTAAGCGGGAGGGAAACCGGGGAGCTGTTTTTT. It translates to CASSVSGRETGELFF.

The chain combines TRBV7-6 with TRBJ1-3; D is unresolved. This CDR3 is built from 20 residues. Deletions cut 3 bases from V and 0 bases from J, with 24 bases between. Germline-derived CDR1 and CDR2 are SGHVS and FNYEAQ. CDR3 sequence reads: CASSFRATVGESYSGNTIYF. DNA of the CDR3: TGTGCCAGCAGCTTCCGGGCGACCGTTGGCGAGTCTTACTCTGGAAACACCATATATTTT.

The chain recombines TRBV14 with TRBJ2-1; 8 nucleotides agree with TRBD1. The V gene's germline CDR1 is SGHDN and CDR2 FVKESK. V lost 3 bases and J lost 4; bases outside the gene matches: 8. The CDR3 totals 16 residues. Written as DNA, the CDR3 is TGTGCCAGCAGCCAGGATACAGGGGGTTTTTACAATGAGCAGTTCTTC. Its translation is CASSQDTGGFYNEQFF. The whole variable domain, remainder taken from reference TRBV14 and TRBJ2-1, is EAGVTQFPSHSVIEKGQTVTLRCDPISGHDNLYWYRRVMGKEIKFLLHFVKESKQDESGMPNNRFLAERTGGTYSTLKVQPAELEDSGVYFCASSQDTGGFYNEQFFGPGTRLTVL.

The rearrangement uses TRBV7-9 and TRBJ2-7; 7 bases map to TRBD1. V trimming: 3 bases; J trimming: 1 base; junction bases outside the gene matches: 12. The germline V gene encodes CDR1 SEHNR and CDR2 FQNEAQ (reference sequence). CDR3 size: 17 residues. In nucleotides, the CDR3 is TGTGCCAGCAGCTTGGTTCCCCTAAGGACAGGATCCTACGAGCAGTACTTC. It specifies CASSLVPLRTGSYEQYF.